Listed here are 10 T cell receptor beta chains from one sample, sequenced in a study of response to subunit inactivated influenza vaccine. TCRdb re-called the RT-PCR reads through MiXCR, storing one row per CDR3 protein. The sample lists over 450,000 distinct CDR3 sequences, approximately 12% occurring once. The sample here was PBMCs from blood, taken roughly 45 days after vaccination. Receptors were obtained from a man in his forties or fifties who received an inactivated influenza vaccine.

The chain couples TRBV5-1 to TRBJ2-7; 8 nucleotides match TRBD2. This CDR3 contains 17 residues. Germline assignment: CDR1 SGHRS and CDR2 YFSETQ. V lost 4 bases to trimming and J lost 0 bases; unmatched junction nucleotides: 12. The CDR3 protein is CASSTSSSGSSSYEQYF. The CDR3 DNA reads as TGCGCCAGCAGCACCTCCTCTAGCGGGTCTAGCTCCTACGAGCAGTACTTC.

This clonotype was observed a handful of times. V usage is TRBV6-1 and J usage is TRBJ1-3, with D perhaps TRBD1 (6 bases). V lost 6 bases to trimming and J lost 4 bases, with 10 bases between them. This CDR3 region has 13 residues. Germline CDR1 is MNHNS and CDR2 is SASEGT. CDR3 in amino acids: CASSRTEGNTIYF. The CDR3 coding sequence is TGTGCCAGCAGCCGGACAGAAGGAAACACCATATATTTT.

V gene TRBV28 combines with J gene TRBJ1-2; D remains unclear. V was shortened by 2 bases and J by 5 bases, with 6 bases between the two germline ends. Germline CDR1 MDHEN, CDR2 SYDVKM. There are 12 residues in the CDR3. The chain's CDR3 is CASSLALYGYTF. DNA for the CDR3: TGTGCCAGCAGTTTAGCTCTTTATGGCTACACCTTC.

The V call is TRBV6-5, the J call TRBJ2-2, with TRBD1 matching over 10 bases. The J segment lost 7 bases and the V segment lost 2 bases, leaving 13 bases of the junction unmatched. The CDR3 extends over 18 amino acids. Germline V gives CDR1 MNHEY, CDR2 SVGAGI. The CDR3 bases are TGTGCCAGCAGTTACGCACCGGGACAGGGGCTCATTGGCGGGGAGCTGTTTTTT. Protein: CASSYAPGQGLIGGELFF.

The chain carries TRBV7-2 and TRBJ2-7, with D perhaps matching TRBD1 (7 bases). The V gene's germline CDR1 is SGHTA and CDR2 FQGNSA. CDR3 length equals 15 residues. Trimming removed 1 base from V and 3 bases from J, with 13 bases in between. CDR3 DNA: TGTGCCAGCAGCTTAGGAGGAGGGGGCTACTACGAGCAGTACTTC. Amino acid sequence: CASSLGGGGYYEQYF.

The chain uses TRBV12-3 or TRBV12-4 and TRBJ1-6; maybe TRBD1 (5 bases). The CDR3 contains 15 residues. V lost 7 bases to trimming and J lost 9 bases, with 19 bases between them. CDR3 amino acids: CASTLGGVSGSPLHF. The DNA of the CDR3 is TGTGCCAGCACCCTCGGGGGGGTCAGTGGTTCACCCCTCCACTTT.

The chain couples TRBV11-2 to TRBJ2-3; 9 bases are a match to TRBD2. The CDR3 totals 15 residues. J gave up 4 bases and V 7 bases, and 9 bases lay outside the gene matches. In germline, CDR1 is SGHAT, CDR2 FQNNGV. The CDR3: CASTVPGLASDTQYF. The CDR3 DNA is TGTGCCAGCACCGTCCCGGGACTAGCTTCAGATACGCAGTATTTT. The full variable domain, in which reference TRBV11-2 and TRBJ2-3 provide the parts outside the CDR3, is EAGVAQSPRYKIIEKRQSVAFWCNPISGHATLYWYQQILGQGPKLLIQFQNNGVVDDSQLPKDRFSAERLKGVDSTLKIQPAKLEDSAVYLCASTVPGLASDTQYFGPGTRLTVL.

This clonotype was counted a few times. CDR3 bases: TGTGCCACCCTACCGAACAGGGGAGAGACCCAGTACTTC. This translates into CATLPNRGETQYF. V and J are TRBV10-3 and TRBJ2-5; 7 bases line up with TRBD1. The CDR3 runs 13 residues. Unmatched junction bases numbered 9, after V lost 10 bases and J lost 4 bases. Germline V gives CDR1 ENHRY, CDR2 SYGVKD.

This clonotype has just a few counts. This chain connects TRBV27 to TRBJ2-1; D is possibly TRBD2 (6 bases). CDR3 size: 20 residues. CDR1 and CDR2 (germline): MNHEY, SMNVEV (reference sequence). V was clipped by 0 bases and J by 0 bases, with 21 bases between them. The CDR3 DNA follows: TGTGCCAGCAGTTTATCTAGGTTAGCGGTTACCGTTAGCTCCTACAATGAGCAGTTCTTC. Amino acid sequence: CASSLSRLAVTVSSYNEQFF.

In this sample, this clonotype turned up a few times. The chain links TRBV29-1 to TRBJ2-5; D gene uncertain. The V end was cut by 4 bases, the J end by 7 bases, with 16 bases between. CDR1 SQVTM and CDR2 ANQGSEA come from the germline V gene. The CDR3 is 13 residues long. CDR3 residues: CSVVLTVPGTQYF. DNA of the CDR3: TGCAGCGTTGTCCTCACTGTCCCGGGGACCCAGTACTTC.